The 28 T cell receptor beta chains listed next were all sequenced from one sample in a study of cytotoxic CD8 clonotypes in ibrutinib-treated CLL. TCRdb's table, derived via immunoSEQ multiplex PCR, lists solely in-frame clones and lacks some. The repertoire has 15,000 to 20,000 clones, 50% to 75% of them found once; the top ten carry about 25%. This specimen consisted of PBMCs, obtained after 12 months of ibrutinib treatment. The source is a human donor with chronic lymphocytic leukemia.

The table lists this clone with a few counts. The chain is built from TRBV10-2 and TRBJ1-4; TRBD1 agrees at 7 bases. V lost 3 bases and J lost 7; bases outside the gene matches: 5. Germline V gene lookup returns CDR1 WSHSY and CDR2 SAAADI. The CDR3 extends over 14 amino acids. CDR3 DNA: TGCGCCAGCAGTGACGGACAGGTACTTGAAAAACTGTTTTTT. It encodes CASSDGQVLEKLFF.

The chain links TRBV7-2 to TRBJ2-1; 10 nucleotides line up with TRBD2. The ends lost 5 bases at V and 2 bases at J; junction bases unmatched: 3. CDR1 is SGHTA and CDR2 is FQGNSA in the germline V gene. The CDR3 runs to 15 residues. The CDR3 coding sequence is TGTGCCAGCAGCACGAGCGGGAGGGCCTACAATGAGCAGTTCTTC. Translated: CASSTSGRAYNEQFF.

This chain links TRBV29-1 with TRBJ2-5, with TRBD2 as a possible D gene (6 bases). The germline gives CDR1 SQVTM, CDR2 ANQGSEA. CDR3 length: 14 residues. Trimming removed 3 bases from V and 5 bases from J, with 16 bases in between. In nucleotides, the CDR3 is TGCAGCGTTGAGGGTTGGAGGGGCGATGAGACCCAGTACTTC. This gives the protein CSVEGWRGDETQYF.

A few counts support this clone. The chain has TRBV19 and TRBJ2-2, with 12 nucleotides matching TRBD2. Germline V gene sequence: CDR1 LNHDA, CDR2 SQIVND (reference sequence). After removal of 5 bases from V and 5 bases from J, the junction contained 12 bases not matched to a gene. The CDR3 runs to 18 residues. This chain's CDR3 is CASSGRLAGEVKTGELFF. The DNA for the CDR3 is TGTGCCAGTAGTGGGAGACTAGCGGGAGAGGTAAAAACCGGGGAGCTGTTTTTT.

This clone was counted a few times. The chain recombines TRBV18 with TRBJ2-7; 12 nucleotides line up with TRBD2. CDR1 is KGHSH, CDR2 LQKENI, per germline. This CDR3 is built from 15 residues. The V and J ends lost 3 bases and 5 bases, in that order; junction bases with no gene match: 5. The CDR3 DNA sequence: TGTGCCAGCTCACCTAGACTAGCGGGAGACGACGAGCAGTACTTC. It codes for CASSPRLAGDDEQYF.

This chain uses TRBV30 with TRBJ2-7; D is unclear. The V end lost 3 bases, the J end lost 5 bases, and 8 bases lay between the germline ends. This CDR3 spans 11 amino acids. Per the germline V gene, CDR1 is GTSNPN and CDR2 is SVGIG (reference sequence). The CDR3, as DNA: TGTGCCTGGAGAAGGGTCCACGAGCAGTACTTC. This translates into CAWRRVHEQYF.

The rearrangement joins TRBV29-1 to TRBJ1-3; 8 nucleotides line up with TRBD1. Germline V gene data show CDR1 as SQVTM and CDR2 as ANQGSEA. This CDR3 contains 14 residues. Germline trimming cut 4 bases from V and 0 bases from J; bases unmatched to any gene: 2. The CDR3 region has the DNA TGCAGCGTTGGGGGACAGGACTCTGGAAACACCATATATTTT. Its translation: CSVGGQDSGNTIYF.

This clone was recorded only once. The rearrangement links TRBV6-1 to TRBJ2-3; 7 nucleotides line up with TRBD2. V shed 4 bases and J 2 bases; nucleotides not matched to a gene: 9. The CDR3 covers 16 residues. Germline-derived CDR1 and CDR2 are MNHNS and SASEGT. The CDR3 region is CASSAVGGGSTDTQYF. DNA of the CDR3: TGTGCCAGCAGTGCTGTCGGGGGAGGGTCCACAGATACGCAGTATTTT.

This rearrangement joins TRBV18 to TRBJ2-7; no firm D call. This CDR3 region has 14 residues. Per germline, CDR1 KGHSH and CDR2 LQKENI. V lost 3 bases and J lost 0, with 9 bases in between. DNA of the CDR3: TGTGCCAGCTCACCCCAGTCCGGCTCCTACGAGCAGTACTTC. It specifies CASSPQSGSYEQYF.

The sample holds one count of this clone. The chain has TRBV28 and TRBJ2-7, with D perhaps TRBD2 (5 bases). Germline V gives CDR1 MDHEN, CDR2 SYDVKM. V lost 2 bases, J lost 2 bases, and 7 bases lay in between. CDR3 length: 13 amino acids. The DNA for the CDR3 is TGTGCCAGCAGTTTAGAGGGAACCTACGAGCAGTACTTC. Residues: CASSLEGTYEQYF.

The chain combines TRBV28 with TRBJ1-5; possible D gene TRBD1, 5 bases. With 3 bases removed from V and 1 base from J, the gap between germline ends came to 10 bases. Germline V gene sequence: CDR1 MDHEN, CDR2 SYDVKM. The CDR3 sequence is 15 residues long. CDR3 DNA sequence: TGTGCCAGCAGTTTCATTCGGGGGAGCAATCAGCCCCAGCATTTT. This sequence encodes CASSFIRGSNQPQHF.

This clone appeared a single time. The chain has TRBV11-1 and TRBJ2-7, with 9 nucleotides matching TRBD2. The CDR3 sequence is 17 residues long. V was clipped by 5 bases and J by 5 bases; unmatched bases: 16. CDR1 SGHAT and CDR2 FQDESV come from the germline V gene (reference sequence). The DNA of the CDR3 is TGTGCCAGCAGCCCGGTGATAGCGGGAGTATTTCCCCACGAGCAGTACTTC. Its protein is CASSPVIAGVFPHEQYF.

This clone was recorded a few times. The chain links TRBV10-3 to TRBJ1-1; D not certain. Germline CDR1 and CDR2: ENHRY and SYGVKD. CDR3 length: 13 amino acids. Trimming pared 3 bases from V and 1 base from J, leaving 6 bases between. CDR3 in DNA: TGTGCCATCAGTGACGACAAGAACACTGAAGCTTTCTTT. Protein: CAISDDKNTEAFF.

The chain carries TRBV7-3 and TRBJ2-5; D possibly corresponds to TRBD2 (6 bases). There are 15 residues in the CDR3. Germline CDR1 is SGHTA and CDR2 is FQGTGA. Trimming took off 1 base at V and 5 bases at J, with 14 bases between the two ends. CDR3 residues: CASSLSHTGRETQYF. For the CDR3, the DNA is TGTGCCAGCAGCTTAAGCCATACGGGGAGGGAGACCCAGTACTTC.

This clone was counted once. This chain connects TRBV30 to TRBJ1-2; tentative D call: TRBD1 (5 bases). Trimming pared 6 bases from V and 8 bases from J, leaving 22 bases between. Germline V gives CDR1 GTSNPN, CDR2 SVGIG (reference sequence). The CDR3 runs 14 residues. The CDR3 here is CACNRDSVSRGYTF. The CDR3 DNA follows: TGTGCCTGTAACCGGGACTCCGTTAGTCGGGGCTACACCTTC.

This clone was detected only once. The rearrangement joins TRBV30 to TRBJ2-7; weak D call: TRBD2 (5 bases). The CDR3 totals 12 residues. Germline V CDR1 and CDR2: GTSNPN, SVGIG (reference sequence). V gave up 3 bases and J gave up 5 bases, with 11 bases separating them. The DNA for the CDR3 is TGTGCCTGGAGCACTAGTTCCGACGAGCAGTACTTC. Protein sequence: CAWSTSSDEQYF.

This clone occurred a few times. Germline and junction disagree at one end, which may indicate a read error. The chain has TRBV5-1 and TRBJ1-4; maybe TRBD1 (5 bases). Germline-derived CDR1 and CDR2 are SGHRS and YFSETQ. The CDR3 spans 13 residues. The DNA of the CDR3 is TGCGCCAGCACGATGGGGGAGAATGCAAAACTGTTTTTT. Amino acid sequence: CASTMGENAKLFF. Variable domain in full (rest from reference TRBV5-1 and TRBJ1-4): KAGVTQTPRYLIKTRGQQVTLSCSPISGHRSVSWYQQTPGQGLQFLFEYFSETQRNKGNFPGRFSGRQFSNSRSEMNVSTLELGDSALYLCASTMGENAKLFFGSGTQLSVL.

The J gene is TRBJ1-5, the V gene TRBV7-6, with 7 positions matching TRBD1. This CDR3 has 17 amino acids. Per germline, CDR1 SGHVS and CDR2 FNYEAQ. The J segment lost 2 bases and the V segment lost 5 bases, leaving 12 bases of the junction unmatched. Written as DNA, the CDR3 is TGTGCCAGCAGCCAACAATCAGGGGGTTGGGGCAATCAGCCCCAGCATTTT. Protein product: CASSQQSGGWGNQPQHF.

This clone was counted once. The genes are TRBV11-2 and TRBJ1-2, with 7 bases fitting TRBD1. The V segment lost 5 bases and the J segment 4 bases; nucleotides outside the gene matches: 10. CDR1 and CDR2 (germline): SGHAT, FQNNGV. The CDR3 spans 15 residues. CDR3 sequence reads: CASSTRTGRLYGYTF. The CDR3 bases are TGTGCCAGCAGCACCAGGACAGGTCGCCTCTATGGCTACACCTTC.

The chain employs TRBV7-6 and TRBJ2-2, with D hard to call. Deletions cut 1 base from V and 0 bases from J, with 9 bases between. Germline V CDR1 and CDR2: SGHVS, FNYEAQ. The CDR3 totals 16 residues. The CDR3 reads CASSLVQPANTGELFF. The CDR3 coding sequence is TGTGCCAGCAGCTTAGTTCAGCCTGCGAACACCGGGGAGCTGTTTTTT.

This clone was recorded a few times. V gene TRBV5-4 combines with J gene TRBJ2-1, with 8 positions matching TRBD2. This CDR3 is 12 amino acids long. After removal of 3 bases from V and 8 bases from J, the junction contained 1 base not matched to a gene. The germline CDR1 and CDR2 sequences are SGHNT and YYREEE (reference sequence). The CDR3 reads CASSSTSDEQFF. CDR3 nucleotides: TGTGCCAGCAGCTCGACTAGCGATGAGCAGTTCTTC.

In its sample, this clone was seen a few times. This chain joins TRBV16 and TRBJ2-7; a weak D match, TRBD1 (5 bases). The CDR3 has 15 amino acids. The germline gives CDR1 KGHSY, CDR2 FQNENV. Trimming cost V 4 bases and J 6 bases, with 19 bases left between them. The CDR3 spells CASSPRQGLSGEQYF. CDR3 nucleotides: TGTGCCAGCAGCCCGAGGCAGGGCCTGTCGGGCGAGCAGTACTTC.

The chain carries TRBV6-5 and TRBJ2-7; TRBD2 might be the D (6 bases). The germline V gene has CDR1 MNHEY and CDR2 SVGAGI. Trimming took off 6 bases at V and 0 bases at J, with 15 bases between the two ends. CDR3 size: 15 residues. The CDR3 nucleotides read TGTGCCAGCAGCTCGCGGGGAAAGAGCTCCTACGAGCAGTACTTC. Translating it yields CASSSRGKSSYEQYF.

The CDR3 region has the DNA TGCGCCAGCAGCTTGACAGGGGGGGAAACTGAAGCTTTCTTT. Amino acids: CASSLTGGETEAFF. The chain has TRBV5-1 and TRBJ1-1; 8 nucleotides align to TRBD1. V dropped 1 base and J dropped 5; count of bases not matched to a gene: 4. Germline V gene sequence: CDR1 SGHRS, CDR2 YFSETQ. This CDR3 has 14 amino acids.

CDR3 residues: CASSYPDRSYEQYF. In DNA form, the CDR3 reads TGTGCCAGCAGTTACCCGGACAGATCCTACGAGCAGTACTTC. V and J are TRBV6-6 and TRBJ2-7; D is possibly TRBD1 (6 bases). From germline, CDR1 is MNHNY and CDR2 SVGAGI (reference sequence). The CDR3 covers 14 residues. Trimming took 2 bases from V and 1 from J, leaving 9 bases between them.

This clone has only a few counts. The chain has TRBV28 and TRBJ1-2; no clear D gene. V dropped 1 base and J dropped 4 bases, with 10 bases sitting between them. CDR3 size: 14 residues. Germline values: CDR1 MDHEN, CDR2 SYDVKM. This CDR3 reads CASSLSGFGYGYTF. The CDR3 DNA follows: TGTGCCAGCAGTTTATCCGGCTTTGGCTATGGCTACACCTTC.

J is TRBJ2-2 and V is TRBV7-6; weak D call: TRBD2 (6 bases). Trimming removed 3 bases from V and 2 bases from J, with 10 bases in between. Germline CDR1 and CDR2: SGHVS and FNYEAQ. The CDR3 sequence is 15 residues long. CDR3 amino acids: CASSFGSGNTGELFF. The DNA of the CDR3 is TGTGCCAGCAGCTTTGGTAGCGGAAACACCGGGGAGCTGTTTTTT. The whole variable domain, remainder taken from reference TRBV7-6 and TRBJ2-2, is GAGVSQSPRYKVTKRGQDVALRCDPISGHVSLYWYRQALGQGPEFLTYFNYEAQQDKSGLPNDRFSAERPEGSISTLTIQRTEQRDSAMYRCASSFGSGNTGELFFGEGSRLTVL.

This clone came up a few times. The V and J genes are TRBV12-5 and TRBJ1-1; D is possibly TRBD1 (5 bases). Between the trimmed V and J ends, which lost 2 bases and 4 bases, there was a span of 11 bases. Germline CDR1 and CDR2: LGHNT and FRNRAP. The CDR3 loop spans 14 amino acids. The CDR3 coding sequence is TGTGCTAGTGGTTTGACCGCCGGGGGCACTGAAGCTTTCTTT. This gives the protein CASGLTAGGTEAFF.